This T cell receptor beta chain was sequenced during a study of T-cell reconstitution after alpha-beta-depleted transplantation in children. Preparation of the TCRbeta library involved a method that used unique molecular identifiers. MiXCR, applied by TCRdb to the PCR reads, yields one record per CDR3 protein. The sample lists about 640,000 distinct CDR3 sequences; around 17% were seen once. There are many counts of this clonotype. This TCR derives from a human donor who donated a stem cell graft to a child with acute myeloid leukemia. The sequencing here drew on PBMCs from the stem cell graft donor, taken from the stem cell graft.

The CDR3 region is CSAKYRGEKLFF. In nucleotides, the CDR3 is TGCAGTGCTAAGTATAGGGGTGAAAAACTGTTTTTT. V usage is TRBV20-1 and J usage is TRBJ1-4; D is perhaps TRBD1 (5 bases). The V gene's germline CDR1 is DFQATT and CDR2 SNEGSKA (reference sequence). The CDR3 runs 12 residues. Trimming removed 4 bases at V and 7 bases at J, with 10 bases between.